This record looks at one TCR beta chain sequence and its context. Its antigen is still unknown. A much more abundant neighbour one base away suggests this may be a read error. The method was 5' RACE. Sequencing was performed on a NextSeq 500. To correct for sequencing error and PCR bias, the TCR library protocol tagged individual cDNA molecules with unique molecular identifiers. Sequencing covered both TCR alpha and beta chains, and within each sample the abundances of alpha and beta sequences were tightly co-correlated. In the source study's methods: Decombinator V4 was used to perform V gene, J gene and CDR3 annotation of TCR sequences. TCRs were defined as expanded if a significant change between any two time points was detected under a Poisson model with p below 0.0001. TCR abundances were normalised to the total number of TCRs sequenced in each sample and reported as counts per million. VDJdb, accessed on 1 November 2021, was searched for TCRs annotated for CMV, EBV and SARS-CoV-2, and TCRs annotated for more than one antigen were excluded. TCRdb ran its own pipeline on the public reads, namely fastp trimming at Q25 and MiXCR clone calling, and kept in-frame beta chains. When rows share a CDR3 protein, they turn into one entry using the most common DNA and genes. The V and J calls shown here were made by TCRdb, not taken from the authors' results. This sample gives 40,000 to 55,000 distinct CDR3 sequences in total; 6.5% to 9.5% of them show up just once. Roughly 5.9% of the sample comes from the top ten.

This sample was taken from a study of early T cells in non-severe SARS-CoV-2 infection (dated by TCRdb to about 2021). With regard to the full study: Because TCR sequencing was done on bulk RNA from unsorted whole blood, the alpha and beta chains could not be paired. What the research found in general, with its limitations: VDJdb matching was skewed toward anti-spike CD8 responses and likely underestimated virus-specific expansions, missing private and CD4 specificities.

This was a case-control study nested in a cohort of healthcare workers in London, UK, who had nasopharyngeal swab PCR tests and blood samples taken every week. Healthcare workers were recruited during the week of the UK lockdown, between 23 and 31 March 2020, and followed weekly for up to about 16 weeks. The specimen sequenced was whole blood. This clonotype was obtained from an adult who was a healthcare worker with PCR-confirmed SARS-CoV-2 infection or an uninfected control (not recorded which).

CDR3 loop: CVTSDAGVPASNIQYF. The DNA sequence follows: TGTGTCACCAGTGATGCGGGCGTTCCCGCTTCAAACATTCAGTACTTC. The chain is made from TRBV24-1 and TRBJ2-4; the best D guess is TRBD2, with 5 bases matching. The germline V gene supplies CDR1 KGHDR and CDR2 SFDVKD. The CDR3 covers 16 residues, taking in both the cysteine and the phenylalanine. Only the CDR3 DNA is retained, 48 bases long and in frame from the first base.